This TCR beta chain originates from a study of cytomegalovirus exposure and HLA in healthy donors. Findings of the study overall: The investigators catalogued 150 to 200 TCR beta chains as cytomegalovirus-associated. The authors later found most CMV-associated TCR beta chains appeared HLA-restricted. Per a later analysis, HLA-associated TCR beta chains showed more clonal expansion than other, equally common TCR beta chains. At a 0.05 false discovery rate, a later analysis found 16,951 TCR beta sequences to be associated with HLA alleles.

The PCR ran on 60 Vbeta and 13 Jbeta primers. Profiled with immunoSEQ multiplex PCR; TCRdb holds only in-frame clones, not every one. Of 200,000 to 250,000 clones listed, 77% were seen once; the top ten hold around 2.9%. Details on this clone: Antigen unknown.

The germline V gene encodes CDR1 SGHTA and CDR2 FQGNSA. This CDR3 has 16 residues. The V and J ends lost 4 bases and 0 bases, in that order; junction bases with no gene match: 5. This chain joins TRBV7-2 and TRBJ1-1, with TRBD1 matching over 10 bases. The source material was PBMCs. The TCR sequence derives from a woman aged 55 to 70 in good health and CMV-seropositive. CDR3 in amino acids: CASSSQGTGVNTEAFF. CDR3 DNA: TGTGCCAGCAGCTCCCAGGGGACAGGGGTGAACACTGAAGCTTTCTTT.